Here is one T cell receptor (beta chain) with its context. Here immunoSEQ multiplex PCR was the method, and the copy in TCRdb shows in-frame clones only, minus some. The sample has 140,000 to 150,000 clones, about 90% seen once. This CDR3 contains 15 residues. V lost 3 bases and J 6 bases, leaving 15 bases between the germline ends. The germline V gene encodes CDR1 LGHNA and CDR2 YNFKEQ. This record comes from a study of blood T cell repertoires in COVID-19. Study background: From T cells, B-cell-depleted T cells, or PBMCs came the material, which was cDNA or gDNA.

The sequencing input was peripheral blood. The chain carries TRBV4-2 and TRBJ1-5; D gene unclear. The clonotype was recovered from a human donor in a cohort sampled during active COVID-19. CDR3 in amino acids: CASSQGEVPTQPQHF. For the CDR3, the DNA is TGTGCCAGCAGCCAGGGAGAAGTTCCGACTCAGCCCCAGCATTTT.